This T cell receptor beta chain was retrieved from a study of shared clonotypes between healthy human individuals. Generated by immunoSEQ multiplex PCR, the TCRdb table keeps only in-frame clones and is missing some. The sample has about 100,000 clones, approximately 70% seen once. The CDR3 extends over 11 amino acids. Trimming left V 7 bases short and J 1 base short, with 5 bases between. From germline, CDR1 is MDHEN and CDR2 SYDVKM. The sequenced material came from memory CD8+ T cells sorted from blood. This sample's subset: CD45RO+ cells pooled with CCR7-negative TemRA cells. This TCR was sampled from a woman in her twenties or thirties in good health. This sequence joins TRBV28 and TRBJ2-7; D remains ambiguous. CDR3 nucleotide sequence: TGTGCCAGCACTGGGTCCTACGAGCAGTACTTC. Residues: CASTGSYEQYF. Complete variable domain (other parts from reference TRBV28 and TRBJ2-7): DVKVTQSSRYLVKRTGEKVFLECVQDMDHENMFWYRQDPGLGLRLIYFSYDVKMKEKGDIPEGYSVSREKKERFSLILESASTNQTSMYLCASTGSYEQYFGPGTRLTVT.